These T cell receptor beta chains were read from a single sample in a study of T cells in Graves' hyperthyroidism and ophthalmopathy. TCRdb independently ran MiXCR on the multiplex PCR reads; one entry per CDR3 protein. The table has about 700,000 distinct CDR3 sequences, 12% to 15% seen once. Sequenced: blood. The origin of the receptors is a woman between 18 and 29 years old with Graves' hyperthyroidism. Both conserved end residues are part of each CDR3. A D gene is named only where the DNA matches it firmly. The size field is filled for only some rows; it gives once, few, many or a size class.

clone_size	j_call	d_call	v_call	cdr3_aa	cdr3_nt
few	TRBJ2-7	.	TRBV4-2	CASSQAYRQSYEQYF	TGTGCCAGCAGCCAAGCATATCGACAGTCCTACGAGCAGTACTTC
many	TRBJ1-1	.	TRBV7-8	CASSLRATMNTEAFF	TGTGCCAGCAGCTTAAGGGCCACGATGAACACTGAAGCTTTCTTT
.	TRBJ2-5	TRBD2	TRBV29-1	CSVAVLAAQETQYF	TGCAGCGTTGCTGTACTAGCGGCACAAGAGACCCAGTACTTC
many	TRBJ2-2	TRBD2	TRBV6-1	CASTRLAGTGELFF	TGTGCCAGCACCCGACTAGCGGGAACCGGGGAGCTGTTTTTT
many	TRBJ1-6	TRBD1	TRBV27	CASSVIQGEPLHF	TGTGCCAGCAGTGTCATTCAGGGGGAACCCCTCCACTTT
few	TRBJ2-7	.	TRBV12-3/TRBV12-4	CASSFGSQRPEQYF	TGTGCCAGCAGTTTCGGGTCCCAACGTCCCGAGCAGTACTTC
few	TRBJ2-1	TRBD2	TRBV11-3	CASSQDSSGTSGTNEQFF	TGTGCCAGCAGCCAAGACTCCTCGGGGACTAGCGGGACTAATGAGCAGTTCTTC
many	TRBJ1-2	.	TRBV2	CASSAEVRHGYTF	TGTGCCAGCAGTGCTGAGGTCCGACATGGCTACACCTTC
few	TRBJ2-3	.	TRBV29-1	CSVRRYTSTDTQYF	TGCAGCGTTAGGCGGTATACTAGCACAGATACGCAGTATTTT
.	TRBJ1-6	.	TRBV27	CASSPRAGNSPLHF	TGTGCCAGCAGCCCGAGGGCGGGCAATTCACCCCTCCACTTT
few	TRBJ1-3	.	TRBV10-2	CASSDGGRSGNTIYF	TGCGCCAGCAGTGATGGCGGCCGCTCTGGAAACACCATATATTTT
many	TRBJ1-1	.	TRBV20-1	CSARPFGGADTEAFF	TGCAGTGCTAGACCTTTCGGGGGCGCGGACACTGAAGCTTTCTTT
few	TRBJ2-1	.	TRBV6-9	CASSYWVQGEQFF	TGTGCCAGCAGTTACTGGGTTCAGGGTGAGCAGTTCTTC
many	TRBJ1-2	.	TRBV29-1	CSVEQGFYGYTF	TGCAGCGTTGAACAGGGGTTCTATGGCTACACCTTC
many	TRBJ1-2	.	TRBV30	CACRPQSYGYTF	TGTGCCTGCCGGCCCCAGAGTTATGGCTACACCTTC
.	TRBJ2-5	TRBD1	TRBV7-9	CASSYRDRVETQYF	TGTGCCAGCAGCTACCGGGACAGGGTCGAGACCCAGTACTTC
few	TRBJ2-2	.	TRBV19	CASWLGGGDYTGELFF	TGTGCGAGCTGGCTTGGCGGAGGAGATTACACCGGGGAGCTGTTTTTT
many	TRBJ2-1	TRBD2	TRBV12-3/TRBV12-4	CASSNRLAGGGEQFF	TGTGCCAGCAGCAACCGACTAGCGGGAGGTGGTGAGCAGTTCTTC
.	TRBJ2-2	.	TRBV19	CASSSGRANTGELFF	TGTGCCAGTAGTAGCGGCAGGGCGAACACCGGGGAGCTGTTTTTT
.	TRBJ2-6	TRBD1	TRBV7-2	CASSFPQGTVNSGANVLTF	TGTGCCAGCAGCTTTCCACAAGGGACAGTGAACTCTGGGGCCAACGTCCTGACTTTC
.	TRBJ2-2	TRBD2	TRBV7-9	CASSPTSGRAYTGGLFF	TGTGCCAGCAGCCCAACCAGCGGGAGGGCCTACACCGGGGGGCTGTTTTTT
many	TRBJ2-1	.	TRBV18	CASSLQSSSYNEQFF	TGTGCCAGCTCACTACAGAGCAGCTCCTACAATGAGCAGTTCTTC
many	TRBJ2-1	TRBD2	TRBV7-3	CASSPRGSGGINEQFF	TGTGCCAGCAGCCCGCGGGGCAGCGGGGGGATCAATGAGCAGTTCTTC
.	TRBJ2-2	.	TRBV28	CASNPGPTNTGELFF	TGTGCCAGCAACCCGGGACCGACTAACACCGGGGAGCTGTTTTTT
few	TRBJ1-6	.	TRBV6-5	CASRLQGYSPLHF	TGTGCCAGCAGGTTACAGGGTTATTCACCCCTCCACTTT
.	TRBJ2-1	.	TRBV5-1	CASRPGDNYNEQFF	TGCGCCAGCAGGCCCGGGGATAACTACAATGAGCAGTTCTTC
few	TRBJ2-1	.	TRBV2	CASKGNNEQFF	TGTGCCAGCAAGGGGAACAATGAGCAGTTCTTC
few	TRBJ2-3	TRBD2	TRBV5-4	CASSLREGRRGADTQYF	TGTGCCAGCAGCTTACGGGAGGGCCGGAGGGGGGCAGATACGCAGTATTTT
.	TRBJ2-6	.	TRBV7-2	CASSSGPAGANVLTF	TGTGCCAGCAGCTCCGGGCCGGCTGGGGCCAACGTCCTGACTTTC
many	TRBJ2-5	.	TRBV2	CASSVGGLETQYF	TGTGCCAGCAGTGTCGGGGGCTTAGAGACCCAGTACTTC
.	TRBJ1-2	.	TRBV20-1	CSAEMAVGDYGYTF	TGCAGTGCTGAAATGGCTGTGGGAGACTATGGCTACACCTTC
many	TRBJ1-2	TRBD1	TRBV5-1	CASSRELTGANYGYTF	TGCGCCAGCAGCAGGGAGTTGACAGGGGCCAACTATGGCTACACCTTC
many	TRBJ1-1	.	TRBV30	CAWTSGNTEAFF	TGTGCCTGGACTTCAGGGAACACTGAAGCTTTCTTT
many	TRBJ2-3	.	TRBV3-1	CASSQVAGYTDTQYF	TGTGCCAGCAGCCAAGTCGCGGGTTACACAGATACGCAGTATTTT